A single sample gave rise to the 14 T cell receptor beta chains below, sequenced in a study of shared clonotypes between healthy human individuals (dated by TCRdb to about 2020). The receptor library was made with the immunoSEQ multiplex PCR assay. The table comes from immuneACCESS by way of TCRdb, which keeps in-frame sequences with V and J called. Part of the clones is missing from these tables; in studies checked, under half for an unresolved V gene and the rest for unknown reasons. The sample data list some 2.4 million clones, and 90% to 95% of these were observed just once. Roughly 0.36% of the sample is held by the ten biggest clonotypes. The material sequenced was naive CD4+ T cells from PBMCs. The cell subset or site label, as the study defines it: CD45RA+ positively selected. These receptors all stem from a man aged 18-30 years in good health. Some clones in this sample may be carry-over from other donors' samples.

Details on this clone: The same CDR3 also results from other DNA sequences found in this sample. The chain has TRBV28 and TRBJ1-2; no firm D call. V lost 3 bases, J lost 6 bases, and 11 bases lay in between. The CDR3 is 13 residues long. Germline V gene lookup returns CDR1 MDHEN and CDR2 SYDVKM. CDR3 bases: TGTGCCAGCAGTTTGGCCGGGAGGGATGGCTACACCTTC. Its translation is CASSLAGRDGYTF.

The J gene is TRBJ1-1, the V gene TRBV28; TRBD1 matches 8 bases. The V and J ends lost 2 bases and 7 bases, in that order; junction bases with no gene match: 3. This CDR3 has 13 residues. Germline V gene data show CDR1 as MDHEN and CDR2 as SYDVKM. The CDR3 DNA is TGTGCCAGCAGTTTACTGGACAGGGTTGAAGCTTTCTTT. As protein: CASSLLDRVEAFF.

The CDR3 region is CASSQVWKNEKLFF. As DNA, the CDR3 is TGTGCCAGCAGCCAAGTATGGAAGAATGAAAAACTGTTTTTT. This sequence joins TRBV16 and TRBJ1-4; D is ambiguous. V was cut by 2 bases and J by 5 bases, with 9 bases left in between. CDR3 size: 14 residues. Germline V gene sequence: CDR1 KGHSY, CDR2 FQNENV.

The chain uses TRBV2 and TRBJ2-2, with 8 bases identical to TRBD2. This CDR3 contains 15 residues. V gave up 6 bases and J gave up 4 bases; unmatched junction bases: 7. Germline V gene lookup returns CDR1 SNHLY and CDR2 FYNNEI. CDR3 DNA sequence: TGTGCCAGCAGCGGGAGCGGGAGTACCACCGGGGAGCTGTTTTTT. Translation gives CASSGSGSTTGELFF.

The rearrangement joins TRBV2 to TRBJ2-6, with 12 bases identical to TRBD1. The CDR3 is 16 amino acids. Germline CDR1 and CDR2: SNHLY and FYNNEI. The V gene end was trimmed by 6 bases and the J gene end by 2 bases; junction bases not matched to a gene: 2. In nucleotides, the CDR3 is TGTGCCAGCAGCGGGACAGGGGGCGCTGGGGCCAACGTCCTGACTTTC. It specifies CASSGTGGAGANVLTF.

The V gene is TRBV28, the J gene TRBJ1-4; a weak D match, TRBD1 (5 bases). CDR3 length equals 17 residues. The V gene's germline CDR1 is MDHEN and CDR2 SYDVKM. V was trimmed by 8 bases and J by 1 base, leaving 20 bases between them. The chain's CDR3 is CASLGEVAGVTNEKLFF. The DNA of the CDR3 is TGTGCCAGCCTGGGGGAGGTTGCAGGTGTAACTAATGAAAAACTGTTTTTT. Complete variable domain (other parts from reference TRBV28 and TRBJ1-4): DVKVTQSSRYLVKRTGEKVFLECVQDMDHENMFWYRQDPGLGLRLIYFSYDVKMKEKGDIPEGYSVSREKKERFSLILESASTNQTSMYLCASLGEVAGVTNEKLFFGSGTQLSVL.

The gene calls are TRBV28 and TRBJ2-7, with TRBD1 identical over 7 bases. Per the germline V gene, CDR1 is MDHEN and CDR2 is SYDVKM. Germline trimming cut 3 bases from V and 4 bases from J; bases unmatched to any gene: 6. This CDR3 has 14 amino acids. CDR3 DNA: TGTGCCAGCAGTTTGACAGGGCACCTTTACGAGCAGTACTTC. This encodes CASSLTGHLYEQYF.

The chain carries TRBV5-5 and TRBJ2-2; 7 bases agree with TRBD1. The CDR3 has 16 residues. V trimming: 2 bases; J trimming: 1 base; junction bases outside the gene matches: 5. Germline loops: CDR1 SGHKS, CDR2 YYEKEE (reference sequence). CDR3 in amino acids: CASSLGGRLNTGELFF. CDR3 nucleotides: TGTGCCAGCAGCTTAGGGGGCAGGTTGAACACCGGGGAGCTGTTTTTT. The full variable domain, its missing parts supplied by reference TRBV5-5 and TRBJ2-2, is DAGVTQSPTHLIKTRGQQVTLRCSPISGHKSVSWYQQVLGQGPQFIFQYYEKEERGRGNFPDRFSARQFPNYSSELNVNALLLGDSALYLCASSLGGRLNTGELFFGEGSRLTVL.

The chain is built from TRBV7-9 and TRBJ1-6; the D is unclear. The germline gives CDR1 SEHNR, CDR2 FQNEAQ (reference sequence). This CDR3 contains 13 residues. Trimming stripped 6 bases from V and 8 bases from J, with 11 bases between. CDR3 sequence reads: CASSSQSYSPLHF. For the CDR3, the DNA is TGTGCCAGCAGTTCCCAGTCATATTCACCCCTCCACTTT.

The CDR3, as DNA: TGTGCCAGCAGACTTTCGGGACTCCAGAACACTGAAGCTTTCTTT. This translates into CASRLSGLQNTEAFF. The chain recombines TRBV6-5 with TRBJ1-1, with D tentatively TRBD1 (5 bases). The CDR3 runs 15 residues. Trimming stripped 6 bases from V and 1 base from J, with 15 bases between. From germline, CDR1 is MNHEY and CDR2 SVGAGI.

A word on this clone: This CDR3 is also generated by other DNA sequences in the sample. The rearrangement links TRBV5-1 to TRBJ1-2; D gene ambiguous. Per the germline V gene, CDR1 is SGHRS and CDR2 is YFSETQ. V dropped 7 bases and J dropped 5 bases, with 15 bases sitting between them. The CDR3 sequence is 13 residues long. The CDR3 loop is CASSPGGGYGYTF. DNA for the CDR3: TGCGCCAGCTCTCCGGGAGGAGGTTATGGCTACACCTTC.

This rearrangement joins TRBV5-1 to TRBJ1-3; D is unclear. V lost 0 bases to trimming and J lost 0 bases, with 10 bases between them. Per germline, CDR1 SGHRS and CDR2 YFSETQ. CDR3 length: 16 residues. The CDR3, as DNA: TGCGCCAGCAGCTTGGATCGGATTTTCTCTGGAAACACCATATATTTT. Protein sequence: CASSLDRIFSGNTIYF.

In this sample, this clone turned up once. The chain has TRBV7-9 and TRBJ2-3, with D maybe TRBD1 (5 bases). Looked up from germline, CDR1 is SEHNR and CDR2 is FQNEAQ (reference sequence). The CDR3 sequence is 14 residues long. The germline V and J ends were trimmed by 4 bases and 4 bases, with 12 bases remaining between them. CDR3 bases: TGTGCCAGCAGCTGGGGCTACCGATCAGATACGCAGTATTTT. It is translated as CASSWGYRSDTQYF.

The chain carries TRBV29-1 and TRBJ2-1; tentatively, D is TRBD2 (5 bases). The CDR3 contains 11 residues. Germline V lookup: CDR1 SQVTM, CDR2 ANQGSEA. The V end was cut by 5 bases, the J end by 7 bases, with 9 bases between. CDR3 DNA: TGCAGCGTTAAAAGAGGGAATGAGCAGTTCTTC. Its translation is CSVKRGNEQFF.